This TCR beta chain appears in the sequencing data of a study of T cell responses to AZD1222 COVID-19 vaccine. The CDR3 spans 14 residues. Germline assignment: CDR1 LGHDT and CDR2 YNNKEL (reference sequence). With 4 bases removed from V and 2 bases from J, the gap between germline ends came to 11 bases. Generated by immunoSEQ multiplex PCR, the TCRdb table keeps only in-frame clones and is missing some. The sample has some 150,000 clones; approximately 91% are singletons. Of note for this clone: Its antigen is not identified.

Study-wide findings and caveats: Donors were mostly white British, more females; clonal diversity possibly underestimated. Repertoire sampling was restricted to post-peak T cell response timepoints. Researchers report vaccine-associated CD4 TCRs spanning spike, with dominance at 160-218 and 743-854.

The sample here was peripheral blood, taken 28 days after the second AZD1222 dose. The chain combines TRBV3-1 (or the pseudogene TRBV3-2) with TRBJ1-1; D perhaps matches TRBD1 (6 bases). This clonotype originated in an adult who received the AZD1222 COVID-19 vaccine. CDR3 residues: CASSRQQGNTEAFF. The CDR3, as DNA: TGTGCCAGCAGCCGTCAACAGGGAAACACTGAAGCTTTCTTT.